The 30 T cell receptor beta chains in this list originate from one sample, sequenced in a study of blood T cell repertoires in COVID-19. TCRdb keeps only in-frame clones here, not all; method: immunoSEQ multiplex PCR. The sample includes roughly 200,000 clones, 82% of them seen just once. Sequences were obtained from peripheral blood. The receptors derive from a woman aged 55-70 years with COVID-19, enrolled during active disease.

The chain carries TRBV7-9 and TRBJ2-1, with 7 bases lining up with TRBD1. Germline trimming cut 5 bases from V and 10 bases from J; bases unmatched to any gene: 2. This CDR3 contains 11 residues. Germline CDR1 and CDR2: SEHNR and FQNEAQ (reference sequence). The CDR3 DNA follows: TGTGCCAGCAGCCGACAGGGAGAGCAGTTCTTC. This codes for CASSRQGEQFF.

This clone has only one observation. J is TRBJ1-2 and V is TRBV9; TRBD1 aligns across 9 bases. There are 15 residues in the CDR3. Germline CDR1 reads SGDLS; CDR2 reads YYNGEE. Trimming cost V 0 bases and J 2 bases; bases outside gene matches: 2. The CDR3 here is CASSVVGQGNYGYTF. CDR3 coding DNA: TGTGCCAGCAGCGTAGTGGGACAGGGAAACTATGGCTACACCTTC.

CDR3 in DNA: TGTGCCAGCAGCTTAGAAGGGCTAGCGGGAGGGCCTCGAAGCGGGGAGCTGTTTTTT. It codes for CASSLEGLAGGPRSGELFF. This chain connects TRBV7-6 to TRBJ2-2; 12 bases agree with TRBD2. J lost 7 bases, V lost 1 base, and 13 bases had no gene match. Looked up from germline, CDR1 is SGHVS and CDR2 is FNYEAQ. The CDR3 extends over 19 amino acids.

CDR3 loop: CASSVATGTLSSGNTIYF. Written as DNA, the CDR3 is TGTGCCAGCAGCGTAGCTACAGGAACTCTAAGCTCTGGAAACACCATATATTTT. The V gene is TRBV9, the J gene TRBJ1-3; TRBD1 might be the D (5 bases). Per germline, CDR1 SGDLS and CDR2 YYNGEE. V lost 0 bases and J lost 0, with 16 bases in between. This CDR3 spans 18 amino acids.

The chain combines TRBV5-1 with TRBJ1-2, with TRBD1 matching 8 bases. CDR3 size: 16 residues. Germline V CDR1 and CDR2: SGHRS, YFSETQ. After removal of 3 bases from V and 4 bases from J, the junction contained 11 bases not matched to a gene. The CDR3 DNA sequence: TGCGCCAGCAGCTCGGACAGGGTCCGGGGGCGCTATGGCTACACCTTC. Translation: CASSSDRVRGRYGYTF.

V is TRBV28 and J is TRBJ1-5, with 10 bases that match TRBD1. This CDR3 spans 20 amino acids. Germline V gene lookup returns CDR1 MDHEN and CDR2 SYDVKM. Trimming removed 2 bases from V and 0 bases from J; junction bases left unmatched: 13. The CDR3 region is CASSLPSGTGALYSNQPQHF. Written as DNA, the CDR3 is TGTGCCAGCAGTTTACCATCCGGGACAGGGGCGCTATATAGCAATCAGCCCCAGCATTTT.

This rearrangement joins TRBV7-8 to TRBJ1-1, with a tentative D call TRBD1 (6 bases). This CDR3 contains 15 residues. Looked up from germline, CDR1 is SGHVS and CDR2 is FQNEAQ. V gave up 5 bases and J gave up 4 bases, with 17 bases separating them. For the CDR3, the DNA is TGTGCCAGCAGCCCGGGTTGGGGAGGGGGCACTGAAGCTTTCTTT. It yields the protein CASSPGWGGGTEAFF.

The chain couples TRBV28 to TRBJ1-5; no clear D gene. Trimming took 7 bases from V and 2 from J, leaving 21 bases between them. The CDR3 spans 17 residues. Germline CDR1 is MDHEN and CDR2 is SYDVKM. The CDR3 DNA follows: TGTGCCAGCACTTCAAAGCGAGGTTTCGGTGGCAATCAGCCCCAGCATTTT. Translated: CASTSKRGFGGNQPQHF.

This clone was counted a single time. This CDR3 is CASTRTPNTGELFF. In DNA form, the CDR3 reads TGCGCCAGCACCCGGACTCCAAACACCGGGGAGCTGTTTTTT. The chain joins TRBV4-1 to TRBJ2-2; maybe TRBD2 (5 bases). This CDR3 is built from 14 residues. Trimming took 7 bases from V and 2 from J, leaving 11 bases between them. CDR1 is MGHRA, CDR2 YSYEKL, per germline.

The chain combines TRBV27 with TRBJ2-7; 10 bases agree with TRBD1. Trimming removed 3 bases from V and 4 bases from J; junction bases left unmatched: 9. The CDR3 has 16 residues. Looked up from germline, CDR1 is MNHEY and CDR2 is SMNVEV (reference sequence). The CDR3 spells CASSLARQGAGYEQYF. The CDR3, as DNA: TGTGCCAGCAGTTTGGCCCGACAGGGGGCCGGATACGAGCAGTACTTC.

V and J are TRBV5-4 and TRBJ1-2; TRBD1 agrees at 9 bases. The germline CDR1 and CDR2 sequences are SGHNT and YYREEE (reference sequence). This CDR3 region has 14 residues. J was trimmed by 6 bases and V by 5 bases; bases with no gene match: 8. As DNA, the CDR3 is TGTGCCAGCAGGACAGGACAGGGGCGCGATGGCTACACCTTC. It codes for CASRTGQGRDGYTF. Full variable domain (missing parts from reference TRBV5-4 and TRBJ1-2): ETGVTQSPTHLIKTRGQQVTLRCSSQSGHNTVSWYQQALGQGPQFIFQYYREEENGRGNFPPRFSGLQFPNYSSELNVNALELDDSALYLCASRTGQGRDGYTFGSGTRLTVV.

This clone was detected a few times. This rearrangement joins TRBV6-5 to TRBJ2-2; weak D call: TRBD1 (5 bases). CDR3 length: 13 amino acids. V was trimmed by 10 bases and J by 1 base, leaving 10 bases between them. Per germline, CDR1 MNHEY and CDR2 SVGAGI. The CDR3 spells CATPTENTGELFF. The CDR3 DNA follows: TGTGCCACCCCGACAGAGAACACCGGGGAGCTGTTTTTT.

The chain is built from TRBV6-2 or TRBV6-3 and TRBJ2-2; D might be TRBD2 (5 bases). This CDR3 contains 15 residues. V was pared by 2 bases and J by 5 bases, with 12 bases between. The V gene's germline CDR1 is MNHEY and CDR2 SVGEGT. The CDR3 DNA reads TGTGCCAGCAGTTACGCGGGCGCGGGTACCGGGGAGCTGTTTTTT. It is translated as CASSYAGAGTGELFF.

J is TRBJ1-1 and V is TRBV11-2; D gene uncertain. This CDR3 is 14 amino acids long. The V gene lost 1 base and the J gene lost 5 bases, with 11 bases spanning the gap. CDR1 and CDR2 (germline): SGHAT, FQNNGV. CDR3 amino acids: CASSLGPTGTEAFF. CDR3 in DNA: TGTGCCAGCAGCTTAGGCCCGACGGGGACTGAAGCTTTCTTT.

The chain uses TRBV6-5 and TRBJ1-1; D is unclear. Germline lookup yields CDR1 MNHEY and CDR2 SVGAGI. The CDR3 is 14 residues long. Trimming took off 7 bases at V and 0 bases at J, with 12 bases between the two ends. CDR3 residues: CASTRVGLNTEAFF. The CDR3 DNA sequence: TGTGCCAGCACCCGGGTCGGTCTGAACACTGAAGCTTTCTTT.

This clone came up many times. Other DNA sequences within the sample encode an identical CDR3. The CDR3 loop reads CASSRDRSWGISYEQYF. The CDR3 region has the DNA TGTGCCAGCAGTCGGGACAGAAGCTGGGGGATCTCCTACGAGCAGTACTTC. V usage is TRBV6-6 and J usage is TRBJ2-7, with 7 bases aligning to TRBD1. The CDR3 spans 17 residues. J gave up 0 bases and V 5 bases, and 13 bases lay outside the gene matches. Germline CDR1 and CDR2: MNHNY and SVGAGI (reference sequence).

V is TRBV28 and J is TRBJ2-6, with D possibly being TRBD1 (6 bases). This CDR3 is built from 16 residues. The V gene lost 1 base and the J gene lost 4 bases, with 11 bases spanning the gap. The germline gives CDR1 MDHEN, CDR2 SYDVKM. This chain's CDR3 is CASSLLTGPGANVLTF. The CDR3 nucleotides are TGTGCCAGCAGTTTATTGACAGGTCCCGGGGCCAACGTCCTGACTTTC. The variable domain in full, with the rest retrieved from reference TRBV28 and TRBJ2-6, is DVKVTQSSRYLVKRTGEKVFLECVQDMDHENMFWYRQDPGLGLRLIYFSYDVKMKEKGDIPEGYSVSREKKERFSLILESASTNQTSMYLCASSLLTGPGANVLTFGAGSRLTVL.

This clone occurred a few times. The chain joins TRBV7-9 to TRBJ1-1; 7 nucleotides align to TRBD1. Germline-derived CDR1 and CDR2 are SEHNR and FQNEAQ (reference sequence). J gave up 5 bases and V 1 base, and 10 bases lay outside the gene matches. The CDR3 is 16 residues long. The CDR3 nucleotides are TGTGCCAGCAGCTTAGGCCCCCGGACAGGAGGGACTGAAGCTTTCTTT. Its translation: CASSLGPRTGGTEAFF.

J is TRBJ1-2 and V is TRBV30, with 8 bases matching TRBD1. The CDR3 has 14 residues. The V segment lost 1 base and the J segment 0 bases; nucleotides outside the gene matches: 1. Germline V gives CDR1 GTSNPN, CDR2 SVGIG (reference sequence). CDR3 nucleotide sequence: TGTGCCTGGAGTGGGACAGGGACTAACTATGGCTACACCTTC. This translates into CAWSGTGTNYGYTF.

Turning to this clone: This same CDR3 is encoded by further DNA sequences in the sample. The rearrangement links TRBV9 to TRBJ1-1, with D possibly being TRBD1 (5 bases). The V gene lost 0 bases and the J gene lost 4 bases, with 10 bases spanning the gap. CDR3 length: 14 amino acids. Germline CDR1 and CDR2: SGDLS and YYNGEE. CDR3 amino acids: CASSVGQGGTEAFF. CDR3 nucleotides: TGTGCCAGCAGCGTAGGTCAGGGTGGCACTGAAGCTTTCTTT.

The chain uses TRBV4-1 and TRBJ1-2; D not certain. The V end was cut by 0 bases, the J end by 3 bases, with 11 bases between. The CDR3 runs 15 residues. Looked up from germline, CDR1 is MGHRA and CDR2 is YSYEKL. Written as DNA, the CDR3 is TGCGCCAGCAGCCAAGAAGAGGGAGCTTACTATGGCTACACCTTC. The encoded protein is CASSQEEGAYYGYTF.

This chain links TRBV4-3 with TRBJ1-4, with TRBD1 identical over 7 bases. J lost 8 bases, V lost 3 bases, and 12 bases had no gene match. The CDR3 covers 16 residues. Germline CDR1 LGHNA, CDR2 YSLEER. The CDR3 DNA sequence: TGCGCCAGCAGCCAGGGTGACAGGGCTATGGGGGAAAAACTGTTTTTT. It yields the protein CASSQGDRAMGEKLFF.

This chain connects TRBV4-1 to TRBJ2-2, with unresolved D. The germline V gene encodes CDR1 MGHRA and CDR2 YSYEKL. V dropped 2 bases and J dropped 6 bases, with 4 bases sitting between them. The CDR3 runs to 12 residues. CDR3 in amino acids: CASSQKPGELFF. The CDR3 DNA reads TGCGCCAGCAGCCAAAAGCCCGGGGAGCTGTTTTTT.

In DNA form, the CDR3 reads TGTGCCAGCAGTTTCCGGGTTGAGGACATTCAGTACTTC. Protein: CASSFRVEDIQYF. The gene calls are TRBV12-3 or TRBV12-4 and TRBJ2-4; no clear D gene. The CDR3 extends over 13 amino acids. Trimming shortened V by 3 bases and J by 8 bases, and 11 bases separated the two germline ends.

The chain uses TRBV9 and TRBJ2-1; 15 bases map to TRBD2. This CDR3 has 16 residues. Germline V CDR1 and CDR2: SGDLS, YYNGEE. The junction had 9 bases not matched to a gene; V was cut back by 4 bases and J by 10 bases. CDR3 sequence: CASSPRTSGRAHEQFF. CDR3 nucleotides: TGTGCCAGCAGCCCACGGACTAGCGGGAGGGCCCACGAGCAGTTCTTC.

The chain employs TRBV11-2 and TRBJ2-3; D is perhaps TRBD2 (5 bases). This CDR3 has 17 residues. Germline assignment: CDR1 SGHAT and CDR2 FQNNGV. V shed 4 bases and J shed 0 bases, with 17 bases lying between them. The CDR3 DNA reads TGTGCCAGCAGCTCTCATCGGACTGCAGATAGCACAGATACGCAGTATTTT. The encoded protein is CASSSHRTADSTDTQYF.

The chain uses TRBV25-1 and TRBJ1-5; maybe TRBD1 (5 bases). V was trimmed by 10 bases and J by 2 bases, leaving 18 bases between them. The CDR3 spans 15 residues. CDR1 is MGHDK, CDR2 SYGVNS, per germline. The CDR3 reads CAIGGGLFGNQPQHF. The DNA for the CDR3 is TGTGCCATAGGTGGGGGACTGTTCGGCAATCAGCCCCAGCATTTT.

The chain carries TRBV9 and TRBJ1-5, with D tentatively TRBD1 (5 bases). The germline V and J ends were trimmed by 2 bases and 1 base, with 10 bases remaining between them. Germline CDR1 is SGDLS and CDR2 is YYNGEE. The CDR3 loop spans 15 amino acids. This CDR3 reads CASSVDGGSNQPQHF. The CDR3 nucleotides are TGTGCCAGCAGCGTCGACGGGGGGAGCAATCAGCCCCAGCATTTT.

The chain uses TRBV4-3 and TRBJ2-6; 7 bases line up with TRBD1. The ends lost 0 bases at V and 2 bases at J; junction bases unmatched: 7. The CDR3 loop spans 18 amino acids. CDR1 and CDR2 from the germline V gene are LGHNA and YSLEER. This CDR3 is CASSQDLGGVTGANVLTF. Here the CDR3 DNA reads TGCGCCAGCAGCCAAGATCTAGGGGGCGTAACTGGGGCCAACGTCCTGACTTTC.

The chain employs TRBV7-6 and TRBJ2-1, with 7 positions matching TRBD2. CDR3 size: 17 residues. The V gene end was trimmed by 1 base and the J gene end by 8 bases; junction bases not matched to a gene: 14. The V gene's germline CDR1 is SGHVS and CDR2 FNYEAQ. For the CDR3, the DNA is TGTGCCAGCAGCTTAGAGGCCAGCGGGGCGGTCGGAGATGAGCAGTTCTTC. It codes for CASSLEASGAVGDEQFF.